The clone carrying this TCR beta chain was found a few times. Its antigen is still unknown. This sample is drawn from a study of cytomegalovirus exposure and HLA in healthy donors. About the research overall: Most genotyped donors, 81% of roughly 400, had Caucasian-associated genetic ancestry. Study-level results: There were some public TCRs occurring in many donors, but most TCR sequences were rare. About 87% or about 30% of the time was how often most TCR beta V segments were productive, according to an earlier analysis.

V dropped 0 bases and J dropped 0 bases, with 3 bases sitting between them. This CDR3 has 15 residues. The germline V gene has CDR1 LNHDA and CDR2 SQIVND (reference sequence). 13 Jbeta primers and 60 Vbeta primers were used for the PCR. Repertoires were generated with immunoSEQ multiplex PCR, while TCRdb's copy carries only in-frame clones and drops some. The sample contains fewer than 150,000 clones, approximately 75% of which appear only once. The receptor comes from a man between 45 and 60 years old in good health and CMV-seropositive. The chain links TRBV19 to TRBJ2-6, with D unclear. The sample taken for sequencing was PBMCs. The CDR3 reads CASSIDFSGANVLTF. In DNA form, the CDR3 reads TGTGCCAGTAGTATAGACTTCTCTGGGGCCAACGTCCTGACTTTC.